The 10 T cell receptor beta chains in this list originate from one sample, sequenced in a study of blood T cell repertoires in COVID-19. The table came from immunoSEQ multiplex PCR; TCRdb's copy has only in-frame clones and leaves some out. In the table there are 110,000 or so clones, about 85% of which are singletons. Source material: peripheral blood. The receptors stem from a human donor in a cohort sampled during active COVID-19.

This chain joins TRBV7-9 and TRBJ1-2, with D possibly TRBD1 on 5 matching bases. Germline CDR1 and CDR2: SEHNR and FQNEAQ (reference sequence). The V and J ends lost 5 bases and 7 bases respectively, with 14 bases between them. The CDR3 runs 13 residues. The CDR3 coding sequence is TGTGCCAGCAGCACGGGACCGGGAGTTGGCTACACCTTC. Translated: CASSTGPGVGYTF.

This sequence joins TRBV6-6 and TRBJ1-5; tentative D call: TRBD1 (5 bases). The CDR3 has 15 amino acids. Between the trimmed V and J ends, which lost 7 bases and 1 base, there was a span of 14 bases. CDR1 and CDR2 from the germline V gene are MNHNY and SVGAGI (reference sequence). CDR3 bases: TGTGCCAGCACCCCCCGGCAGGGAAGCAATCAGCCCCAGCATTTT. The encoded protein is CASTPRQGSNQPQHF.

This chain connects TRBV5-4 to TRBJ1-1; tentatively, D is TRBD1 (5 bases). The CDR3 totals 13 residues. Trimming removed 4 bases at V and 6 bases at J, with 13 bases between. The germline CDR1 and CDR2 sequences are SGHNT and YYREEE (reference sequence). The CDR3 spells CASSVTGSSEAFF. The CDR3 nucleotides are TGTGCCAGCAGCGTTACAGGTTCGTCTGAAGCTTTCTTT.

The rearrangement links TRBV3-1 (or the pseudogene TRBV3-2) to TRBJ2-7; tentative D call: TRBD2 (5 bases). Deletions cut 1 base from V and 0 bases from J, with 13 bases between. The CDR3 spans 16 residues. Germline values: CDR1 LGHDT, CDR2 YNNKEL (reference sequence). This chain's CDR3 is CASSQGERTSSYEQYF. Written as DNA, the CDR3 is TGTGCCAGCAGCCAAGGTGAGCGGACGAGCTCCTACGAGCAGTACTTC.

This clone was picked up one time. J is TRBJ1-3 and V is TRBV3-1 (or the pseudogene TRBV3-2); tentative D call: TRBD1 (6 bases). This CDR3 has 15 amino acids. Germline V lookup: CDR1 LGHDT, CDR2 YNNKEL (reference sequence). The V end was cut by 2 bases, the J end by 2 bases, with 10 bases between. The CDR3 spells CASSQNPGAGNTIYF. DNA for the CDR3: TGTGCCAGCAGCCAAAACCCAGGGGCTGGAAACACCATATATTTT.

V and J are TRBV5-1 and TRBJ2-3; 10 bases line up with TRBD1. Germline V gene lookup returns CDR1 SGHRS and CDR2 YFSETQ. The length of the CDR3 is 14 residues. The ends lost 4 bases at V and 5 bases at J; junction bases unmatched: 4. CDR3 protein: CASSPGTGEDTQYF. CDR3 nucleotide sequence: TGCGCCAGCAGCCCCGGGACAGGGGAAGATACGCAGTATTTT.

The chain uses TRBV13 and TRBJ2-3; D gene uncertain. V lost 5 bases, J lost 2 bases, and 17 bases lay in between. CDR3 length: 16 amino acids. Per the germline V gene, CDR1 is PRHDT and CDR2 is FYEKMQ (reference sequence). Here the CDR3 reads CASSGRQEYPTDTQYF. DNA for the CDR3: TGTGCCAGCAGCGGGCGTCAAGAGTACCCCACAGATACGCAGTATTTT.

The rearrangement joins TRBV6-5 to TRBJ1-6, with D maybe TRBD1 (5 bases). Germline CDR1 and CDR2: MNHEY and SVGAGI. V lost 0 bases to trimming and J lost 8 bases, with 8 bases between them. This CDR3 comprises 14 residues. CDR3 in DNA: TGTGCCAGCAGTTACTCGACAGATTATTCACCCCTCCACTTT. Translated: CASSYSTDYSPLHF.

This chain connects TRBV10-2 to TRBJ1-5, with a possible D match to TRBD1 (5 bases). CDR1 is WSHSY and CDR2 is SAAADI in the germline V gene. Deletions cut 8 bases from V and 3 bases from J, with 14 bases between. The CDR3 spans 14 residues. The CDR3 region is CASRLQDFNQPQHF. Written as DNA, the CDR3 is TGCGCCAGCCGCCTACAGGATTTCAATCAGCCCCAGCATTTT.

The chain uses TRBV6-6 and TRBJ1-4, with D hard to call. Trimming shortened V by 3 bases and J by 8 bases, and 10 bases separated the two germline ends. This CDR3 region has 13 residues. CDR1 MNHNY and CDR2 SVGAGI come from the germline V gene (reference sequence). This chain's CDR3 is CASSYELGEKLFF. In nucleotides, the CDR3 is TGTGCCAGCAGTTATGAGTTGGGCGAAAAACTGTTTTTT.